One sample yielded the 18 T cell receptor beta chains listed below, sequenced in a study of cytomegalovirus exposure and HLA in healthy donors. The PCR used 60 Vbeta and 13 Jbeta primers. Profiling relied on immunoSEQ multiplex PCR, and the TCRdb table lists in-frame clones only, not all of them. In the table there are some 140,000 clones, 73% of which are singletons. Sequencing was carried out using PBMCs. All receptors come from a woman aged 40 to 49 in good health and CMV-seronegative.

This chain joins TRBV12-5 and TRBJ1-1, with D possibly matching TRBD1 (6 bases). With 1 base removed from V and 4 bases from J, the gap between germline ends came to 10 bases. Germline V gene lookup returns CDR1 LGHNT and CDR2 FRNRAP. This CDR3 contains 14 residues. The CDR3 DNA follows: TGTGCTAGTGGTTTGGGGGGCAGGGGCACTGAAGCTTTCTTT. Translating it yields CASGLGGRGTEAFF.

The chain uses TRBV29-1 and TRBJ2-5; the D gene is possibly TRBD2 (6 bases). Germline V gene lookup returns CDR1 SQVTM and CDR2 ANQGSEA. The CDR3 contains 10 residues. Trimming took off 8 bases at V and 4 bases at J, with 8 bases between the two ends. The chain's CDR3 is CSLGGETQYF. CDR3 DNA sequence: TGCAGCTTGGGGGGAGAGACCCAGTACTTC.

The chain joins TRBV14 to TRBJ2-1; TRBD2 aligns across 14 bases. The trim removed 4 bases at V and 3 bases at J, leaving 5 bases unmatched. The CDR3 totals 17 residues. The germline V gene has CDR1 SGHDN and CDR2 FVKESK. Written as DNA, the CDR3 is TGTGCCAGCAGCCCCAAAGGACTAGCGGGGGGCTACAATGAGCAGTTCTTC. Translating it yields CASSPKGLAGGYNEQFF.

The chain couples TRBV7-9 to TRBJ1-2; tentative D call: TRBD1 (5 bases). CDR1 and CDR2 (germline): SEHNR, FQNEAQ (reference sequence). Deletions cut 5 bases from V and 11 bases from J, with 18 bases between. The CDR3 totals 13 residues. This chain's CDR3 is CASSRITPGGYTF. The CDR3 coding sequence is TGTGCCAGCAGCCGGATTACCCCCGGGGGTTACACCTTC.

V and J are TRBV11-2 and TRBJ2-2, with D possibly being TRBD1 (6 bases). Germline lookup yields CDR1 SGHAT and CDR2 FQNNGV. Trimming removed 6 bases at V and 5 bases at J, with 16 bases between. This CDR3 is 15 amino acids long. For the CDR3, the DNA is TGTGCCAGCAGACGGATCCAGGGGCGGACCGGGGAGCTGTTTTTT. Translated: CASRRIQGRTGELFF. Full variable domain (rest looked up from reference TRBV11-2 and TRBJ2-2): EAGVAQSPRYKIIEKRQSVAFWCNPISGHATLYWYQQILGQGPKLLIQFQNNGVVDDSQLPKDRFSAERLKGVDSTLKIQPAKLEDSAVYLCASRRIQGRTGELFFGEGSRLTVL.

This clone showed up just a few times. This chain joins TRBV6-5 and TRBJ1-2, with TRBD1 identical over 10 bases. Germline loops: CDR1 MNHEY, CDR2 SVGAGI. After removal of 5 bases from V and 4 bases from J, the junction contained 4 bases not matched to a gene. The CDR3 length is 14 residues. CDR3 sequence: CASSPDRGLYGYTF. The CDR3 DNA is TGTGCCAGCAGTCCAGACAGGGGGCTCTATGGCTACACCTTC.

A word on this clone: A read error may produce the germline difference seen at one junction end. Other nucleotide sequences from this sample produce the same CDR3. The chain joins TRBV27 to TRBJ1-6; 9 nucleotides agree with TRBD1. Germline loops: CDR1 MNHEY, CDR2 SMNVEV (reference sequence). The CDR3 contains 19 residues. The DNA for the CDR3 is TGCGCCAGCAGTTTTAAGGCCCCGGGACAGGGAAATTATAATTCACCCCTCCACTTT. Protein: CASSFKAPGQGNYNSPLHF.

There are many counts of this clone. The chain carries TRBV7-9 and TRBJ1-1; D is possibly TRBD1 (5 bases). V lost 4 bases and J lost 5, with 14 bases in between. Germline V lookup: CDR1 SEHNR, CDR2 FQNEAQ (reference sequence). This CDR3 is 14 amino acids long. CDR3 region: CASSWEGRDTEAFF. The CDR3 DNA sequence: TGTGCCAGCAGCTGGGAGGGGCGAGATACTGAAGCTTTCTTT.

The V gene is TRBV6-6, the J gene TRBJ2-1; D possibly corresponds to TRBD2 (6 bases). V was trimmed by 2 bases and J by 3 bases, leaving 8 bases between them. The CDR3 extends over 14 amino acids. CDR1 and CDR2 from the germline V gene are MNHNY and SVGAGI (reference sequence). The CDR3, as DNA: TGTGCCAGCAGTTACGGGGGGAACTACAATGAGCAGTTCTTC. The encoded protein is CASSYGGNYNEQFF.

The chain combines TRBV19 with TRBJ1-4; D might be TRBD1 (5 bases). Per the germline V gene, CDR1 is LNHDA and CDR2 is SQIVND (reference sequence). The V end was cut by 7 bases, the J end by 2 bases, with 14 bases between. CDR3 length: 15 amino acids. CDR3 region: CASTDRSGTNEKLFF. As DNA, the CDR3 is TGTGCCAGTACCGATCGGTCAGGGACTAATGAAAAACTGTTTTTT.

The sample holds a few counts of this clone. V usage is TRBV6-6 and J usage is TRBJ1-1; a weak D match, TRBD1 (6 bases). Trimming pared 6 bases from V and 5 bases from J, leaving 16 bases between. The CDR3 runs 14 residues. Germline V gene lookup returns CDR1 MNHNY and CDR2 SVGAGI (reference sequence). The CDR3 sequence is CASRDPRGVTEAFF. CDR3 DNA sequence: TGTGCCAGCAGAGACCCCAGGGGTGTGACTGAAGCTTTCTTT.

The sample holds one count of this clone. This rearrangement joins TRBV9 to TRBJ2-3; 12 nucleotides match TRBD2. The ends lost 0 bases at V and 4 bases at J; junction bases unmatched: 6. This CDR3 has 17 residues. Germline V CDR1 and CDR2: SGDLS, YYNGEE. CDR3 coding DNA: TGTGCCAGCAGCGTAGTGCCTAGCGGGGGGGCCGCAGATACGCAGTATTTT. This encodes CASSVVPSGGAADTQYF.

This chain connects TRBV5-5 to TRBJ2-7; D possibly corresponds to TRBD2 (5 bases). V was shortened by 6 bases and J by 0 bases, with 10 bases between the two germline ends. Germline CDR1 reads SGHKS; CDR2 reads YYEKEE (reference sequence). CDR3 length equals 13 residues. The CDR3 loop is CASTRRTSYEQYV. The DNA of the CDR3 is TGTGCCAGCACCCGGAGGACCTCCTACGAGCAGTACGTC.

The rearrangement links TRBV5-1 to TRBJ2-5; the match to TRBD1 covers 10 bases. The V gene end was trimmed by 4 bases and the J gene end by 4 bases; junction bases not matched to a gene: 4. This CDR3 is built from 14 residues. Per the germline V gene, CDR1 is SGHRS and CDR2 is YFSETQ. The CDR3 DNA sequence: TGCGCCAGCAGCGAAGGACAGGGGGGAGAGACCCAGTACTTC. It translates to CASSEGQGGETQYF.

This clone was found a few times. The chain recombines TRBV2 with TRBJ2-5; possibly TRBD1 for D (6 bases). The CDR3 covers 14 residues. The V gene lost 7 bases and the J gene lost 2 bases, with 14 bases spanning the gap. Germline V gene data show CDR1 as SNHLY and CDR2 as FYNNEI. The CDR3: CASTSGTLQETQYF. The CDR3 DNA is TGTGCCAGCACCTCCGGGACACTTCAAGAGACCCAGTACTTC.

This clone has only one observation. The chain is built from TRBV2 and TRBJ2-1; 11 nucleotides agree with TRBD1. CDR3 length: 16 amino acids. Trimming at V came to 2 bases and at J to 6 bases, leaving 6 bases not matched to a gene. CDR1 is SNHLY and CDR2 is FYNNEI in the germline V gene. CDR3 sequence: CASSERGTGGFNEQFF. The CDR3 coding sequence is TGTGCCAGCAGTGAAAGGGGGACAGGGGGTTTCAATGAGCAGTTCTTC.

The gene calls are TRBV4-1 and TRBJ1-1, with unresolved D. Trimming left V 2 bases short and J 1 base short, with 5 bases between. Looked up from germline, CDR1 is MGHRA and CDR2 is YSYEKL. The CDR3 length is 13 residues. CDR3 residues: CASSQPGNTEAFF. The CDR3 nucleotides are TGCGCCAGCAGCCAACCCGGGAACACTGAAGCTTTCTTT.

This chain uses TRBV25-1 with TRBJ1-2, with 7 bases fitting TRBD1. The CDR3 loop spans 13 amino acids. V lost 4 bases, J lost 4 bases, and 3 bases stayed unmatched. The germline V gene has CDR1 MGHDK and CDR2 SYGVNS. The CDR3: CASSGQGTYGYTF. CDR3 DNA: TGTGCCAGCAGTGGACAGGGAACCTATGGCTACACCTTC.